A selection of T cell receptor beta chains follows, all from one sample in a study of blood T cell repertoires in COVID-19. Profiling relied on immunoSEQ multiplex PCR, and the TCRdb table lists in-frame clones only, not all of them. The sample lists hundreds of thousands of clones, roughly nine tenths occurring once. Sequencing was carried out using peripheral blood. The receptors were sampled from a man aged 18 to 29 with COVID-19, enrolled during active disease. Both conserved end residues are part of each CDR3. The order of the fields is V gene, J gene, CDR3 protein.

>TRBV12-3/TRBV12-4|TRBJ2-5
CASSFGVETQYF
>TRBV19|TRBJ2-7
CASSMGSYEQYF
>TRBV2|TRBJ2-5
CASSWDSKQETQYF
>TRBV5-1|TRBJ1-4
CASSLTGSEKLFF
>TRBV10-1|TRBJ2-7
CASSGGTSGSHEQYF
>TRBV19|TRBJ1-2
CASSRPTGLSGYTF
>TRBV5-4|TRBJ1-2
CASSLERGAAHGYTF
>TRBV10-1|TRBJ2-2
CASTGETGELFF
>TRBV10-3|TRBJ2-5
CAISGLGLAGETQYF
>TRBV19|TRBJ2-7
CASSKQGPTGTYEQYF
>TRBV6-6|TRBJ2-1
CASSYTGQGNNEQFF
>TRBV6-5|TRBJ2-7
CATRNPPYEQYF
>TRBV14|TRBJ2-5
CASSHASTQYF
>TRBV10-3|TRBJ2-2
CAISLQGGDTGELFF
>TRBV5-4|TRBJ1-3
CASSIQGSGNTIYF
>TRBV5-1|TRBJ2-5
CASSFGSGDTRGETQYF
>TRBV30|TRBJ2-5
CAWRGAGGQETQYF
>TRBV9|TRBJ2-7
CASSVSSLREQYF
>TRBV5-1|TRBJ2-5
CASSLTGLLETQYF
>TRBV18|TRBJ2-7
CASSLGSQIYEQYF
>TRBV7-7|TRBJ1-5
CASSLIRDRSNQPQHF
>TRBV3-1/TRBV3-2|TRBJ1-1
CASRTGGTEAFF
>TRBV3-1/TRBV3-2|TRBJ1-4
CASSDDRNSLGEKLFF
>TRBV2|TRBJ2-3
CASTDGRARADTQYF
>TRBV7-6|TRBJ1-3
CAISGNTIYF
>TRBV28|TRBJ1-2
CASRITGIGYTF
>TRBV5-4|TRBJ2-2
CASSLDPGSNTGELFF
>TRBV6-5|TRBJ1-5
CASRPGTGGNQPQHF
>TRBV9|TRBJ2-1
CASSVVAGGPYNNEQFF
>TRBV2|TRBJ2-5
CASKEGATQETQYF
>TRBV15|TRBJ2-7
CATSRATPLTGPNSYEQYF
>TRBV28|TRBJ2-1
CASSPRGSGTYNEQFF
>TRBV5-1|TRBJ2-5
CASSLGRAGETQYF
>TRBV6-5|TRBJ2-5
CASSYTTGIETQYF
>TRBV5-1|TRBJ2-2
CASSTGQNTGELFF
>TRBV9|TRBJ2-2
CASSALAGSSPGELFF
>TRBV25-1|TRBJ2-7
CASTTKGGDGEQYF
>TRBV4-1|TRBJ1-3
CASSQDRGTGNTIYF
>TRBV7-6|TRBJ1-1
CASSSDTNTEAFF
>TRBV11-3|TRBJ2-3
CASSLEGAGGGDTQYF
>TRBV5-1|TRBJ2-5
CASSGSGGQETQYF
>TRBV24-1|TRBJ2-3
CATSLQGSADTQYF
>TRBV5-1|TRBJ2-1
CASSLVAGASGDEQFF
>TRBV4-2|TRBJ1-4
CASSLQGADEKLFF
>TRBV18|TRBJ2-7
CASSPQGTGPGEQYF
>TRBV24-1|TRBJ1-1
CATSDTTGPSTEAFF
>TRBV6-5|TRBJ2-3
CASNYQGSGTDTQYF
>TRBV11-3|TRBJ1-2
CASSLVAGGSYGYTF
>TRBV25-1|TRBJ1-1
CASSLQGVGTEAFF
>TRBV27|TRBJ1-5
CASSSNRFNQPQHF